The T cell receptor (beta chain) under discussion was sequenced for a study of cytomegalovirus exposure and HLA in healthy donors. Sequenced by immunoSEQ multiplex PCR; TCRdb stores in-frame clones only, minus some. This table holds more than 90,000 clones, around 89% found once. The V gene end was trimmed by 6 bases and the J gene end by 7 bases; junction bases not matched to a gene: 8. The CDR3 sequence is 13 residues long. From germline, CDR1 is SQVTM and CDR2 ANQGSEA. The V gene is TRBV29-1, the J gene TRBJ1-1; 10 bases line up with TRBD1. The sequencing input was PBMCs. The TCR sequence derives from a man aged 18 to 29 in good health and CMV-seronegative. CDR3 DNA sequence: TGCAGCGTATCTAGACAGGGGGCGGGTGAAGCTTTCTTT. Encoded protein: CSVSRQGAGEAFF.